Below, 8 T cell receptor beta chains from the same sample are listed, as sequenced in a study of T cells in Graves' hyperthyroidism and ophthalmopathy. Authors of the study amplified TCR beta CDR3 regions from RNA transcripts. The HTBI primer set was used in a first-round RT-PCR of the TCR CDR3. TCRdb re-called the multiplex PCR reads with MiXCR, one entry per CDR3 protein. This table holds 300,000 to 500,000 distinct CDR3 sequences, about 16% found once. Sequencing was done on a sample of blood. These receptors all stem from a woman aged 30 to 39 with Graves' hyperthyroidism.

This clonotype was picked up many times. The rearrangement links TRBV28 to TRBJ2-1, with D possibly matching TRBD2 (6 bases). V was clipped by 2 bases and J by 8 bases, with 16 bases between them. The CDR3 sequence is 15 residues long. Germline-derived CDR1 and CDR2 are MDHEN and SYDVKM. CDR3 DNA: TGTGCCAGCAGTTTACGGCTAGCGCCCGGCGATGAGCAGTTCTTC. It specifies CASSLRLAPGDEQFF.

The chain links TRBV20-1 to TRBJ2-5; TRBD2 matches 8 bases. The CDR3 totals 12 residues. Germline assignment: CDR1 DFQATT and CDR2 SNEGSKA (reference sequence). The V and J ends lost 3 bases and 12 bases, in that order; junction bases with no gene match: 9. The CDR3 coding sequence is TGCAGTGCTAGGGCGACTAGCGATTTCGAGTACTTC. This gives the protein CSARATSDFEYF.

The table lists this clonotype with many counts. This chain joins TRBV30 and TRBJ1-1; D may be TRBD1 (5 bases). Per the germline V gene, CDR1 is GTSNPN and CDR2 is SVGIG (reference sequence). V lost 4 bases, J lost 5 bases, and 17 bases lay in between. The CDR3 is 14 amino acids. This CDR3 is CAWKEGIPGTEAFF. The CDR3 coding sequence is TGTGCCTGGAAGGAGGGAATACCAGGGACTGAAGCTTTCTTT.

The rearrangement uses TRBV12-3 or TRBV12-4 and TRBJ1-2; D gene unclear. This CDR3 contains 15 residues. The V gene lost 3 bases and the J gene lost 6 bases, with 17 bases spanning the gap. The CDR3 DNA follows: TGTGCCAGCAGTTTTCAGAAGGGAGGGATTCATGGCTACACCTTC. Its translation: CASSFQKGGIHGYTF.

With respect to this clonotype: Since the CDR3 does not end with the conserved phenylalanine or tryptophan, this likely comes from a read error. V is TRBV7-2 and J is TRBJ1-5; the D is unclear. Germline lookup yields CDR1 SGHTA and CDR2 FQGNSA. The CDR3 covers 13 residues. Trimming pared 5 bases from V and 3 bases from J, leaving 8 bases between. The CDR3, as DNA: TGTGCCAGCAGCGAACAAAACAATCAGCCCCAGCATTCT. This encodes CASSEQNNQPQHS.

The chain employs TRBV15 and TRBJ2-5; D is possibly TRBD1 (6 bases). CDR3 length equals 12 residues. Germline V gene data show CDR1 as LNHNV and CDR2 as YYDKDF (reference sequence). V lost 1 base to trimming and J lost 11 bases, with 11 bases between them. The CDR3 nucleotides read TGTGCCACCAGCAGAGGACAGGATAGACAGTACTTC. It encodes CATSRGQDRQYF.

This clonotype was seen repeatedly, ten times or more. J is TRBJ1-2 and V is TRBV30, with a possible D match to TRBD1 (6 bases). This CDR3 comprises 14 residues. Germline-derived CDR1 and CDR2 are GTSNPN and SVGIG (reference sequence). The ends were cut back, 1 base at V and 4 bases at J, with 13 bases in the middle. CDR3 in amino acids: CAWSGLGAGYGYTF. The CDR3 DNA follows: TGTGCCTGGAGTGGTCTGGGGGCTGGCTATGGCTACACCTTC.

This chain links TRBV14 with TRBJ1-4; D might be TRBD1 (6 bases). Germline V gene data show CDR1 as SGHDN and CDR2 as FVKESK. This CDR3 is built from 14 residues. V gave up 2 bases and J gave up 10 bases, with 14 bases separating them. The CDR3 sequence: CASSQKNREAKLFF. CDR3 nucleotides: TGTGCCAGCAGCCAAAAGAACAGGGAGGCAAAACTGTTTTTT.